This T cell receptor (beta chain) was captured by sequencing in a study of CXCR3-negative and CXCR3-positive naive CD8 T cells (dated by TCRdb to between 2018 and 2020). As for the study more broadly: In total, roughly 150 million TRB reads were obtained, or roughly 1.5 +/- 0.3 million reads per library. Diversity and physicochemical repertoire analyses covered some eleven donors pooled from two independent experiments. For the TRBV-TRBJ cluster analysis, the naive subsets came from 5 donors, while the memory cells came from 3 donors. General findings and caveats noted by the study authors: Similar TRBV-TRBJ usage was shown by naive CXCR3-negative and CXCR3-positive cells from the same donor, whereas distinct patterns were shown by memory cells. Because surface CD5, which is linked to self-reactivity in mice, was comparable between the naive subsets, TCR interaction strength was also inferred from TRB CDR3 physicochemical properties. TRB CDR3s from CXCR3-positive naive cells showed higher hydrophobicity (lower Kidera factor 4), lower energy, and higher strength and volume indices than CXCR3-negative naive cells. CXCR3 expression partially decreased after cryopreservation, so most assays used freshly isolated PBMCs. Both naive subsets had comparably high repertoire diversity, while memory CD8+ T cells had much lower repertoire diversity.

This sample was sequenced with a NextSeq 550. The Human TCR Profiling Kit (MiLaboratory) was used to make UMI-labeled 5' RACE TRB cDNA libraries. cDNA synthesis used the entire amount of extracted RNA, and PCR amplification then used the entire amount of cDNA produced. Libraries were prepared in parallel using an identical number of PCR cycles. From the authors' description of their analysis: With a minimum of two reads required per UMI, MIGEC and MiXCR pulled out about 50,000 +/- 10,000 unique UMI-labeled TRB cDNA molecules from each library. On average, each library contained approximately 40,000 +/- 10,000 functional in-frame TRB CDR3 nucleotide clonotypes without stop codons. After each sample was downsampled to 5000 UMI-labeled TRB molecules, VDJtools was used to calculate diversity metrics such as normalized Shannon-Wiener and Chao1. For the central five CDR3 residues, VDJtools calculated physicochemical properties weighted by clonotype size, namely interaction energy, strength, volume and Kidera factor 4. The reads, reprocessed by TCRdb, yield one row per CDR3 protein sequence and no DNA. These V and J calls derive from TCRdb rather than the authors' analysis. This sample's clone table shows 46,000 or so distinct CDR3 sequences. 1.5% to 2% of the sample belongs to the ten largest clones.

The CDR1 and CDR2 encoded by the germline V gene (reference sequence) are DFQATT and SNEGSKA. From the cysteine up to the phenylalanine, the CDR3 has a length of 15 residues. The DNA is not on file. Each CD8+ T cell subset was flow-sorted in triplicate, and approximately 280,000 cells per subset were placed directly into RLT lysis buffer. Naive CD8+ T cells were defined stringently as CD45RO-CCR7+CD27+CD95- to exclude memory contaminants. Peripheral blood mononuclear cells were isolated from buffy coats by standard density gradient centrifugation. Naive CXCR3-negative and CXCR3-positive CD8+ T cells were flow-sorted using a FACSAria III. An RNeasy Mini Kit was used to extract total RNA from the sorted cells. Regarding this clonotype: It lacks a known antigen.

The sequencing sample was made of naive CXCR3- CD8+ T cells from blood. The sample's cell subset or site label is to be understood as: CD45RO-CCR7+CD27+CD95- naive CD8+ T cells lacking CXCR3 (TNR3-). Rearrangement joined TRBV20-1 to TRBJ1-5. This TCR came from a human donor in good health. Some clones in this sample may be carry-over from other donors' samples. The CDR3 region: CSASEGLVSNQPQHF.